These 11 T cell receptor beta chains share one sample of origin, sequenced in a study of cytomegalovirus exposure and HLA in healthy donors. 13 Jbeta primers and 60 Vbeta primers were used for the PCR. Repertoires were generated with immunoSEQ multiplex PCR, while TCRdb's copy carries only in-frame clones and drops some. The sample contains over 150,000 clones, around 86% of which appear only once. Input material: PBMCs. These receptors were taken from a girl aged 2 to 10 in good health and CMV-seropositive.

The chain links TRBV6-1 to TRBJ1-2; a possible D gene is TRBD1 (5 bases). Trimming pared 7 bases from V and 2 bases from J, leaving 11 bases between. Germline assignment: CDR1 MNHNS and CDR2 SASEGT. This CDR3 comprises 13 residues. The CDR3, as DNA: TGTGCCAGCAATGGACAAGCGAACTATGGCTACACCTTC. Protein product: CASNGQANYGYTF.

There are a few counts of this clone. The chain recombines TRBV5-4 with TRBJ1-1, with D possibly being TRBD1 (6 bases). The CDR3 covers 14 residues. The V end lost 5 bases, the J end lost 1 base, and 12 bases lay between the germline ends. The germline gives CDR1 SGHNT, CDR2 YYREEE (reference sequence). CDR3 residues: CASSPDRRNTEAFF. CDR3 sequence (DNA): TGTGCCAGCAGTCCTGACAGGAGGAACACTGAAGCTTTCTTT.

This rearrangement joins TRBV6-1 to TRBJ2-3; D gene uncertain. The CDR3 contains 15 residues. V lost 2 bases, J lost 1 base, and 10 bases lay in between. Germline CDR1 MNHNS, CDR2 SASEGT. CDR3 in DNA: TGTGCCAGCAGTGAAACCCGGGTAGGCACAGATACGCAGTATTTT. Translation gives CASSETRVGTDTQYF.

J is TRBJ2-7 and V is TRBV28; TRBD1 is a possible D gene (6 bases). CDR1 and CDR2 from the germline V gene are MDHEN and SYDVKM. V shed 6 bases and J shed 4 bases, with 16 bases lying between them. The CDR3 loop spans 14 amino acids. The CDR3: CASRAPRGNYEQYF. The CDR3 DNA reads as TGTGCCAGCAGAGCCCCCAGGGGCAATTACGAGCAGTACTTC.

The CDR3 DNA reads as TGTGCCAGCTCGCTCGGACAGACATATAACTATGGCTACACCTTC. Translation: CASSLGQTYNYGYTF. V gene TRBV18 combines with J gene TRBJ1-2, with a weak D call TRBD1 (6 bases). Germline V CDR1 and CDR2: KGHSH, LQKENI. The CDR3 totals 15 residues. Trimming removed 6 bases from V and 1 base from J, with 15 bases in between.

J is TRBJ2-5 and V is TRBV27; D unresolved. The germline V gene has CDR1 MNHEY and CDR2 SMNVEV (reference sequence). The CDR3 consists of 10 residues. Trimming stripped 7 bases from V and 5 bases from J, with 5 bases between. CDR3 region: CASTFETQYF. DNA for the CDR3: TGTGCCAGCACCTTTGAGACCCAGTACTTC.

The chain links TRBV21-1 to TRBJ2-2; TRBD2, the D gene given by the table, was not confirmed from the DNA. TRBV21-1 is shown as a pseudogene. This CDR3 region has 16 residues. DNA for the CDR3: TGTGCCAGCAGCAAAGGCGGGGCGAGGGACACCGGGGAGCTGTTTTTT. Translation: CASSKGGARDTGELFF.

This chain links TRBV30 with TRBJ2-1; perhaps TRBD1 as D (6 bases). V shed 5 bases and J shed 7 bases, with 24 bases lying between them. Germline V CDR1 and CDR2: GTSNPN, SVGIG (reference sequence). This CDR3 region has 16 residues. The CDR3, as DNA: TGTGCCTGGTCCATCGGTGGGGCAGGGGTAAGGAATGAGCAGTTCTTC. This translates into CAWSIGGAGVRNEQFF. Full variable domain (outside the CDR3, taken from reference TRBV30 and TRBJ2-1): SQTIHQWPATLVQPVGSPLSLECTVEGTSNPNLYWYRQAAGRGLQLLFYSVGIGQISSEVPQNLSASRPQDRQFILSSKKLLLSDSGFYLCAWSIGGAGVRNEQFFGPGTRLTVL.

The CDR3 DNA follows: TGCGCCAGCAGCCAAGTCCCAGGGGCCTACGAGCAGTACTTC. Its translation: CASSQVPGAYEQYF. The chain combines TRBV4-1 with TRBJ2-7; perhaps TRBD1 as D (6 bases). V lost 1 base to trimming and J lost 2 bases, with 9 bases between them. Germline loops: CDR1 MGHRA, CDR2 YSYEKL. This CDR3 is built from 14 residues.

The V and J genes are TRBV12-2 and TRBJ2-7; the table's D call, TRBD2, has no DNA check behind it. TRBV12-2 is marked as a pseudogene. This CDR3 is built from 16 residues. CDR3 protein: CASRSRSRRGGHEQYF. In DNA form, the CDR3 reads TGTGCAAGTCGCTCCCGGTCCCGCCGCGGGGGGCACGAGCAGTACTTC.

The table lists this clone with a count of one. V gene TRBV30 combines with J gene TRBJ1-5; D perhaps matches TRBD1 (5 bases). The germline CDR1 and CDR2 sequences are GTSNPN and SVGIG (reference sequence). The CDR3 runs 14 residues. Trimming removed 6 bases at V and 0 bases at J, with 12 bases between. CDR3 region: CACKGRYSNQPQHF. The CDR3 DNA reads as TGTGCCTGCAAGGGGCGTTATAGCAATCAGCCCCAGCATTTT.